This T cell receptor (beta chain) was recorded in a study of blood T cells in healthy people across ages. Study conclusions and caveats: A strong correlation between TCR beta diversity and naive T cell percentage was seen. Researchers said unsorted PBMCs prevented a conclusive naive versus antigen-experienced comparison.

CDR1 and CDR2 from the germline V gene are MGHDK and SYGVNS. The CDR3 is made up of 18 amino acids. V shed 1 base and J shed 5 bases, with 20 bases lying between them. A second PCR of 7 to 11 cycles used a sample-barcoded 5' primer and a J-beta primer mix. One entry per CDR3 protein results from TCRdb running MiXCR on the 5' RACE reads. The sample has about 1,400,000 distinct CDR3 sequences, approximately 63% seen once. This clonotype was recorded once. Its antigen is unknown. The clonotype originates from a man younger than 35 in good health. The specimen was blood. This rearrangement joins TRBV25-1 to TRBJ2-2; D may correspond to TRBD1 or TRBD2 (5 bases each). This CDR3 is CASSEFGLGEKGTGELFF. The CDR3 DNA sequence: TGTGCCAGCAGTGAATTCGGGTTGGGGGAAAAGGGGACCGGGGAGCTGTTTTTT.